This T cell receptor beta chain is drawn from a study of immune cell composition in non-small cell lung cancer. Regarding this clone: Its target is not known.

Whole-study findings and limits: Lung squamous cell carcinoma tumours had significantly higher top 10 clone scores and productive clonality than lung adenocarcinoma. Shared sequences between tumour-reactive and dominant in vivo clones were not proven.

TCRdb's copy holds only in-frame clones and misses some; the assay was immunoSEQ multiplex PCR. The sample holds around 3,000 clones, around 75% seen once. Germline V gene sequence: CDR1 SGHRS, CDR2 YFSETQ. Trimming pared 0 bases from V and 1 base from J, leaving 12 bases between. The CDR3 length is 16 residues. The sample comprised lung tumor tissue. This TCR derives from a human donor with non-small cell lung cancer. V usage is TRBV5-1 and J usage is TRBJ2-3, with D possibly matching TRBD2 (7 bases). CDR3 in amino acids: CASSLGGGRGTDTQYF. DNA for the CDR3: TGCGCCAGCAGCTTGGGGGGGGGCCGGGGCACAGATACGCAGTATTTT.